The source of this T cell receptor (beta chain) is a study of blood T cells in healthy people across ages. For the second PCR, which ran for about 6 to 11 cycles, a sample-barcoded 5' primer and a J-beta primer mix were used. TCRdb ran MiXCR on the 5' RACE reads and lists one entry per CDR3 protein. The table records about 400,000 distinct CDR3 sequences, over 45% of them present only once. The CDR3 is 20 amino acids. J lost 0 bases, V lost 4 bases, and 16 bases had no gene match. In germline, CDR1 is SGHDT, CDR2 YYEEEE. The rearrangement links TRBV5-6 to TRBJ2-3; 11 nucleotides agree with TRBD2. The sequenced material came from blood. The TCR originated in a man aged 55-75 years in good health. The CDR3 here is CASSATGEGTSGLSTDTQYF. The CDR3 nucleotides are TGTGCCAGCAGCGCCACGGGCGAAGGGACTAGCGGACTTAGCACAGATACGCAGTATTTT.